Listed below are T cell receptor beta chains from one sample, sequenced in a study of cytomegalovirus exposure and HLA in healthy donors. The assay was immunoSEQ multiplex PCR, and TCRdb's table has in-frame clones only and misses some. The table has over 100,000 clones, 60% to 85% seen once; the top ten hold 3.3%. Sequencing input: PBMCs. The receptor source for this set is a woman in her twenties or thirties in good health and CMV-seropositive. Each CDR3 is given with its conserved first and last residue. D genes are given only for firm matches. Part of the rows lack a size; the others show once, few, many or a class for expanded clones.

j_call,clone_size,v_call,d_call,cdr3_nt,cdr3_aa
TRBJ1-2,once,TRBV4-1,-,TGCGCCAGCAGCCAAGAGACAGAAAACTATGGCTACACCTTC,CASSQETENYGYTF
TRBJ2-2,-,TRBV2,-,TGTGCCAGCAGGCTCCAATACGCCGGCGGGGAGCTGTTTTTT,CASRLQYAGGELFF
TRBJ1-3,few,TRBV6-1,-,TGTGCCAGCAGTGAGGCAACAAACTCTGGAAACACCATATATTTT,CASSEATNSGNTIYF
TRBJ2-3,-,TRBV19,TRBD2,TGTGCCAGTAAGGCCTCGGGCGGGGGGGCCATAGATACGCAGTATTTT,CASKASGGGAIDTQYF
TRBJ2-2,-,TRBV30,TRBD2,TGTGCCTGGAGTGTCGAGCGGGGGACTCCGAACACCGGGGAGCTGTTTTTT,CAWSVERGTPNTGELFF
TRBJ1-3,-,TRBV7-6,-,TGTGCCAGCAGCTTAGGAGGCTCCTCTGGAAACACCATATATTTT,CASSLGGSSGNTIYF
TRBJ1-2,few,TRBV6-4,TRBD1,TGTGCCAGCAGTGACTCACAGGGGGCCTACTATGGCTACACCTTC,CASSDSQGAYYGYTF
TRBJ2-2,few,TRBV4-1,-,TGCGCCAGCAGCCATTTGGGACAGAACACCGGGGAGCTGTTTTTT,CASSHLGQNTGELFF
TRBJ2-7,-,TRBV10-3,-,TGTGCCATCAGGGCCGGGACACCGTACGAGCAGTACTTC,CAIRAGTPYEQYF
TRBJ1-1,-,TRBV27,-,TGTGCCAGCAGCACAGGGTACACTGAAGCTTTCTTT,CASSTGYTEAFF
TRBJ2-5,-,TRBV5-1,-,TGCGCCAGCAGCCCCCGGACTGGAAAAGCGCAAGAGACCCAGTACTTC,CASSPRTGKAQETQYF
TRBJ2-4,-,TRBV15,TRBD2,TGTGCCACCAGCACAGACCGGGGGGGCGGATACATTCAGTACTTC,CATSTDRGGGYIQYF
TRBJ1-3,few,TRBV6-6,-,TGTGCCAGCAGTTACGGGCAATCTGGAAACACCATATATTTT,CASSYGQSGNTIYF
TRBJ2-2,medium-sized,TRBV5-1,-,TGCGCCAGTAAACAGGAGACGAACACCGGGGAGCTGTTTTTT,CASKQETNTGELFF
TRBJ1-4,-,TRBV4-1,-,TGCGCCAGCAGCCCTGGACAGCCAACTAATGAAAAACTGTTTTTT,CASSPGQPTNEKLFF
TRBJ2-1,-,TRBV6-6,TRBD1,TGTGCCAGCAGGAACTGGACAGGGGGACGTCGGAGGGAGCAGTTCTTC,CASRNWTGGRRREQFF
TRBJ2-3,-,TRBV7-9,-,TGTGCCAGCAGCTTAGCGCAGTCCGGGGGCACAGATACGCAGTATTTT,CASSLAQSGGTDTQYF
TRBJ2-7,-,TRBV6-1,-,TGTGCCAGCAGTGTCGAGCTTGGACAATCCTACGAGCAGTACTTC,CASSVELGQSYEQYF
TRBJ2-1,once,TRBV7-3,TRBD1,TGTGCCAGCAGCCTGGGGACAGGGAACAATGAGCAGTTCTTC,CASSLGTGNNEQFF
TRBJ1-2,-,TRBV4-1,-,TGCGCCAGCAGCCAAGGGCCTTACTATGGCTACACCTTC,CASSQGPYYGYTF
TRBJ1-4,once,TRBV5-1,-,TGCGCCAGCAGCGGGAAGGGGACAACTAATGAAAAACTGTTTTTT,CASSGKGTTNEKLFF
TRBJ1-5,-,TRBV28,-,TGTGCCAGCAGTTTCTCCGGCAATCAGCCCCAGCATTTT,CASSFSGNQPQHF
TRBJ2-7,-,TRBV27,-,TGTGCCAGCAGTTTAACCGCTGACTCGGCAGTCGGCGACGAGCAGTACTTC,CASSLTADSAVGDEQYF